Below, one T cell receptor (beta chain) is given with its context. The data originate from a study of identical twins. The trim removed 1 base at V and 8 bases at J, leaving 19 bases unmatched. The CDR3 sequence is 19 residues long. Germline CDR1 is SGHVS and CDR2 is FNYEAQ. TCRdb processed the 5' RACE reads anew with MiXCR; each CDR3 protein has one entry. This sample has nearly 200,000 distinct CDR3 sequences; less than 20% occur once, and the top ten carry roughly two fifths. These data also formed part of another study, on T cells expressing NK-cell markers. From that second work: According to the study, TCR beta repertoires originated from sorted CD3+CD56+NKG2C+, CD3+CD56+NKG2C- and CD3+CD56-NKG2C+ T cells.

Sequences were obtained from CD8+ T cells sorted from blood. The receptor's source is a young woman in good health. The genes are TRBV7-6 and TRBJ2-1; the match to TRBD2 covers 8 bases. In nucleotides, the CDR3 is TGTGCCAGCAGCTTAGAGGTAGCGGCTAGCGGGTTCGGAGGCGATGAGCAGTTCTTC. Protein product: CASSLEVAASGFGGDEQFF.